This T cell receptor (beta chain) derives from a study of cytomegalovirus exposure and HLA in healthy donors. Regarding the study as a whole: After further analysis at a later stage, 17,000 or so TCR beta sequences were associated with HLA alleles at 0.05 false discovery rate. Being productive about 87% or about 30% of the time was typical of most TCR beta V segments in an earlier analysis. The listing of roughly 160 TCR beta chains classed them as cytomegalovirus-associated.

CDR1 and CDR2 from the germline V gene are SGHNT and YYREEE (reference sequence). V gave up 5 bases and J gave up 2 bases; unmatched junction bases: 3. This CDR3 has 16 amino acids. On this clone: Its antigen remains unknown.

Regarding donors, all were healthy bone marrow donors. The primer mix had 60 Vbeta and 13 Jbeta primers. Generated by immunoSEQ multiplex PCR, the TCRdb table keeps only in-frame clones and is missing some. The sample carries around 64,000 clones, over 75% recorded once. The TCR comes from a woman aged 25 to 39 in good health and CMV-seropositive. The J gene is TRBJ2-1, the V gene TRBV5-4, with 14 bases that match TRBD2. The sequenced sample consisted of PBMCs. The CDR3 loop is CASSGLAGGPYNEQFF. The CDR3 DNA reads TGTGCCAGCAGTGGACTAGCGGGAGGTCCCTACAATGAGCAGTTCTTC.